This paragraph covers one T cell receptor beta chain sequence. This sample was included in a study of blood T cell repertoires in COVID-19. Measured with immunoSEQ multiplex PCR; TCRdb has only the in-frame clones, and not every one. The repertoire holds approximately 160,000 clones, with approximately 93% as singletons. In germline, CDR1 is SNHLY, CDR2 FYNNEI. The junction had 19 bases not matched to a gene; V was cut back by 5 bases and J by 11 bases. The CDR3 is 16 amino acids. Sequenced: peripheral blood. This receptor was identified in a woman aged 60 to 75 with COVID-19, enrolled during active disease. The rearrangement joins TRBV2 to TRBJ2-7, with TRBD1 identical over 9 bases. The chain's CDR3 is CASSPGTGSALTREYF. The CDR3, as DNA: TGTGCCAGCAGTCCCGGGACAGGGTCAGCTCTCACAAGGGAGTACTTC.